These 17 T cell receptor beta chains were sequenced from one sample in a study of cytomegalovirus exposure and HLA in healthy donors (dated by TCRdb to about 2017). The library was built by means of the immunoSEQ multiplex PCR assay. For the multiplex PCR, a mixture combining 60 forward primers for TCR Vbeta segments and 13 reverse primers for TCR Jbeta segments was used. TCRdb carries this immuneACCESS record with in-frame sequences only. Its versions omit some clonotypes, under half of them owing to an unresolved V gene in the studies checked, with the rest unexplained. For this sample there are under 150,000 clones; approximately 84% appear just once. Over 1.5% of the sample lies in the top ten. The sequenced sample was PBMCs. These receptors originate from a woman aged 40 to 50 in good health and CMV-seronegative.

The gene calls are TRBV19 and TRBJ1-2; the D gene is possibly TRBD1 (6 bases). V was trimmed by 6 bases and J by 5 bases, leaving 22 bases between them. Germline loops: CDR1 LNHDA, CDR2 SQIVND (reference sequence). The CDR3 contains 16 residues. CDR3 DNA sequence: TGTGCCAGTAGCTACCCAGGACAGTCAAAAGGTTATGGCTACACCTTC. It yields the protein CASSYPGQSKGYGYTF.

This sequence joins TRBV7-3 and TRBJ2-2; D may be TRBD2 (6 bases). The germline gives CDR1 SGHTA, CDR2 FQGTGA. This CDR3 spans 11 amino acids. V lost 9 bases, J lost 7 bases, and 9 bases lay in between. The CDR3 bases are TGTGCCAGTCACGGGGGCGGGGAGCTGTTTTTT. It codes for CASHGGGELFF.

The gene calls are TRBV19 and TRBJ2-2; 7 bases are shared with TRBD2. The CDR3 sequence is 16 residues long. CDR1 is LNHDA, CDR2 SQIVND, per germline (reference sequence). Trimming removed 3 bases from V and 4 bases from J; junction bases left unmatched: 8. CDR3 sequence reads: CASSIIGRASTGELFF. The CDR3 coding sequence is TGTGCCAGTAGTATCATAGGGAGGGCGAGCACCGGGGAGCTGTTTTTT.

There are a few counts of this clone. This sequence joins TRBV5-1 and TRBJ1-6; maybe TRBD1 (6 bases). V was pared by 2 bases and J by 10 bases, with 10 bases between. Germline CDR1 reads SGHRS; CDR2 reads YFSETQ. The CDR3 has 13 residues. CDR3 region: CASSFEGESPLHF. The CDR3 nucleotides read TGCGCCAGCAGCTTCGAGGGGGAATCACCCCTCCACTTT. Variable domain in full (rest from reference TRBV5-1 and TRBJ1-6): KAGVTQTPRYLIKTRGQQVTLSCSPISGHRSVSWYQQTPGQGLQFLFEYFSETQRNKGNFPGRFSGRQFSNSRSEMNVSTLELGDSALYLCASSFEGESPLHFGNGTRLTVT.

The chain uses TRBV5-1 and TRBJ1-1, with D tentatively TRBD1 (6 bases). The CDR3 is made up of 11 amino acids. With 2 bases removed from V and 7 bases from J, the gap between germline ends came to 6 bases. Germline V gives CDR1 SGHRS, CDR2 YFSETQ. The CDR3 sequence is CASSLQGEAFF. The CDR3, as DNA: TGCGCCAGCAGCTTACAGGGTGAAGCTTTCTTT.

The chain couples TRBV9 to TRBJ2-5; 8 bases agree with TRBD2. The CDR3 runs to 15 residues. The trim removed 6 bases at V and 4 bases at J, leaving 11 bases unmatched. The germline gives CDR1 SGDLS, CDR2 YYNGEE. This chain's CDR3 is CASTLGAGGVETQYF. In DNA, the CDR3 is TGTGCCAGCACCCTTGGGGCGGGAGGAGTAGAGACCCAGTACTTC. Full variable domain (outside the CDR3, taken from reference TRBV9 and TRBJ2-5): DSGVTQTPKHLITATGQRVTLRCSPRSGDLSVYWYQQSLDQGLQFLIQYYNGEERAKGNILERFSAQQFPDLHSELNLSSLELGDSALYFCASTLGAGGVETQYFGPGTRLLVL.

This clone occurred once. The rearrangement links TRBV6-6 to TRBJ2-1; 12 nucleotides line up with TRBD2. Trimming removed 0 bases from V and 7 bases from J; junction bases left unmatched: 4. The CDR3 has 16 amino acids. CDR1 is MNHNY and CDR2 is SVGAGI in the germline V gene (reference sequence). Here the CDR3 DNA reads TGTGCCAGCAGTTACTCGCTAGCGGGAGGGCCGAATGAGCAGTTCTTC. The encoded protein is CASSYSLAGGPNEQFF.

V usage is TRBV9 and J usage is TRBJ2-7; possibly TRBD1 for D (5 bases). The length of the CDR3 is 14 residues. Between the trimmed V and J ends, which lost 3 bases and 5 bases, there was a span of 15 bases. CDR1 is SGDLS and CDR2 is YYNGEE in the germline V gene. The CDR3 is CASSAQRTGHEQYF. The CDR3 DNA follows: TGTGCCAGCAGCGCCCAAAGAACAGGTCACGAGCAGTACTTC.

The gene calls are TRBV7-2 and TRBJ2-3; possible D gene TRBD1, 6 bases. Germline V gene data show CDR1 as SGHTA and CDR2 as FQGNSA. CDR3 length: 13 amino acids. Trimming removed 4 bases from V and 5 bases from J, with 10 bases in between. This CDR3 is CASSSGVGDTQYF. The CDR3 coding sequence is TGTGCCAGCAGCTCAGGGGTGGGAGATACGCAGTATTTT.

The rearrangement links TRBV19 to TRBJ2-1; D is perhaps TRBD2 (5 bases). V dropped 3 bases and J dropped 10 bases, with 13 bases sitting between them. In germline, CDR1 is LNHDA, CDR2 SQIVND (reference sequence). The CDR3 length is 13 residues. The DNA for the CDR3 is TGTGCCAGTAGTATTAGCCCCCCGGGGGAGCAGTTCTTC. It encodes CASSISPPGEQFF.

The CDR3 DNA follows: TGTGCCAGCAGCTTAGCTGGGGGCCCCTACGAGCAGTACTTC. Protein product: CASSLAGGPYEQYF. The chain employs TRBV7-9 and TRBJ2-7, with a tentative D call TRBD1 (6 bases). The CDR3 contains 14 residues. The V gene's germline CDR1 is SEHNR and CDR2 FQNEAQ (reference sequence). Trimming cost V 0 bases and J 2 bases, with 8 bases left between them.

The J gene is TRBJ2-5, the V gene TRBV9, with 12 bases lining up with TRBD2. This CDR3 region has 17 residues. Germline values: CDR1 SGDLS, CDR2 YYNGEE. The ends lost 0 bases at V and 4 bases at J; junction bases unmatched: 7. The CDR3 DNA follows: TGTGCCAGCAGCGTAGATCCTAGCGGGGGGGCTTTAGAGACCCAGTACTTC. As protein: CASSVDPSGGALETQYF.

The chain carries TRBV30 and TRBJ2-3; D might be TRBD1 (6 bases). Trimming took 4 bases from V and 2 from J, leaving 7 bases between them. Germline V CDR1 and CDR2: GTSNPN, SVGIG (reference sequence). CDR3 length: 12 amino acids. This CDR3 is CAWNRDTDTQYF. CDR3 sequence (DNA): TGTGCCTGGAACAGGGACACAGATACGCAGTATTTT.

J is TRBJ2-7 and V is TRBV2; 7 nucleotides align to TRBD1. Germline V gene data show CDR1 as SNHLY and CDR2 as FYNNEI. The CDR3 length is 14 residues. V gave up 6 bases and J gave up 6 bases; unmatched junction bases: 11. The CDR3 protein is CASSRLGTAGEQYF. The CDR3 coding sequence is TGTGCCAGCAGCAGATTGGGGACAGCAGGCGAGCAGTACTTC.

CDR3 nucleotide sequence: TGTGCCAGCAGTTTCGGGAAGGCAACTAATGAAAAACTGTTTTTT. It yields the protein CASSFGKATNEKLFF. J is TRBJ1-4 and V is TRBV27; D is undetermined. V gave up 3 bases and J gave up 0 bases, with 8 bases separating them. The germline V gene encodes CDR1 MNHEY and CDR2 SMNVEV (reference sequence). CDR3 length equals 15 residues.

The chain carries TRBV15 and TRBJ2-6, with D tentatively TRBD2 (6 bases). This CDR3 is built from 17 residues. The V gene's germline CDR1 is LNHNV and CDR2 YYDKDF (reference sequence). Deletions cut 5 bases from V and 2 bases from J, with 16 bases between. The DNA for the CDR3 is TGTGCCACCAGCGGCCGCCCGGAGGGTGCTGGGGCCAACGTCCTGACTTTC. It codes for CATSGRPEGAGANVLTF.

The chain recombines TRBV5-1 with TRBJ2-5; the D is unclear. The CDR3 loop spans 15 amino acids. Trimming shortened V by 0 bases and J by 5 bases, and 14 bases separated the two germline ends. Germline CDR1 reads SGHRS; CDR2 reads YFSETQ. The CDR3 loop reads CASSLGTDSLETQYF. DNA of the CDR3: TGCGCCAGCAGCTTGGGTACAGATTCGTTGGAGACCCAGTACTTC.